The next 3 T cell receptor beta chains were all read from a single sample in a study of identical twins. TCRdb re-called the 5' RACE reads with MiXCR, one entry per CDR3 protein. The data show hundreds of thousands of distinct CDR3 sequences, roughly 20% seen once. These data also formed part of another study, on T cells expressing NK-cell markers.

The sequenced sample consisted of PBMCs. These receptors were collected from a young woman in good health.

This chain connects TRBV6-2 or TRBV6-3 to TRBJ1-5; TRBD1 is a possible D gene (5 bases). Germline-derived CDR1 and CDR2 are MNHEY and SVGEGT. This CDR3 spans 13 amino acids. Trimming removed 6 bases at V and 4 bases at J, with 10 bases between. The CDR3 sequence is CASRLQGNQPQHF. The CDR3 coding sequence is TGTGCCAGCAGACTCCAGGGTAATCAGCCCCAGCATTTT.

CDR3 sequence reads: CASKVRGPNTGELFF. In DNA, the CDR3 is TGTGCCAGCAAGGTGCGGGGGCCTAACACCGGGGAGCTGTTTTTT. The rearrangement uses TRBV7-6 and TRBJ2-2; D is perhaps TRBD2 (7 bases). CDR1 is SGHVS and CDR2 is FNYEAQ in the germline V gene. The CDR3 contains 15 residues. V gave up 7 bases and J gave up 2 bases, with 14 bases separating them.

The chain has TRBV10-3 and TRBJ2-1; D is ambiguous. Trimming removed 6 bases at V and 10 bases at J, with 13 bases between. The length of the CDR3 is 12 residues. Germline assignment: CDR1 ENHRY and CDR2 SYGVKD. The CDR3 sequence: CAIRDTDGEQFF. As DNA, the CDR3 is TGTGCCATCAGAGACACTGATGGGGAGCAGTTCTTC.